What follows are 27 T cell receptor beta chains derived from one specimen sequenced in a study of spatial heterogeneity in lung cancer. TCRdb re-analysed the 5' RACE reads in MiXCR, keeping a single row per CDR3 protein. The sample gives a few thousand distinct CDR3 sequences, less than 3.5% of which show up once; 15% to 20% is in the top ten. Specified time point: sample taken at primary tumor resection. The specimen was lung tissue, collected at surgery. These receptors were obtained from a human donor with early-stage non-small cell lung cancer.

This clonotype was detected only a few times. Since it is a stray read in a library aimed at alpha chains, this beta chain has a size that is not meaningful. The genes are TRBV15 and TRBJ1-2; D not resolved. V lost 0 bases and J lost 5, with 1 base in between. The CDR3 contains 11 residues. Looked up from germline, CDR1 is LNHNV and CDR2 is YYDKDF (reference sequence). In nucleotides, the CDR3 is TGTGCCACCAGCAGAGATTATGGCTACACCTTC. Its translation is CATSRDYGYTF.

A note on this clonotype: Being off target in a library aimed at alpha chains, this beta chain has a size of little meaning. The chain is built from TRBV7-9 and TRBJ1-2; D gene unclear. Trimming removed 0 bases from V and 3 bases from J, with 2 bases in between. CDR3 length: 12 residues. Germline-derived CDR1 and CDR2 are SEHNR and FQNEAQ (reference sequence). Written as DNA, the CDR3 is TGTGCCAGCAGCTTAGCGGACTATGGCTACACCTTC. It yields the protein CASSLADYGYTF. The full variable domain, in which reference TRBV7-9 and TRBJ1-2 provide the parts outside the CDR3, is DTGVSQNPRHKITKRGQNVTFRCDPISEHNRLYWYRQTLGQGPEFLTYFQNEAQLEKSRLLSDRFSAERPKGSFSTLEIQRTEQGDSAMYLCASSLADYGYTFGSGTRLTVV.

In its sample, this clonotype was seen many times. This beta chain came through as a stray read in a library set up for alpha chains, and its size says little. The J gene is TRBJ2-7, the V gene TRBV6-2 or TRBV6-3; 9 positions match TRBD2. The J segment lost 3 bases and the V segment lost 2 bases, leaving 5 bases of the junction unmatched. This CDR3 has 15 amino acids. Germline CDR1 reads MNHEY; CDR2 reads SVGEGT. CDR3 in DNA: TGTGCCAGCAGTTACGGAGCGGGGGGATACTACGAGCAGTACTTC. Translated, it gives CASSYGAGGYYEQYF.

This clonotype is labeled as medium-sized (0.01 to 0.1%). Since it is a stray read in a library aimed at alpha chains, this beta chain has a size that is not meaningful. The V gene is TRBV3-1, the J gene TRBJ1-2; D uncertain. Germline V gene data show CDR1 as LGHDT and CDR2 as YNNKEL (reference sequence). Trimming left V 4 bases short and J 4 bases short, with 22 bases between. CDR3 length: 17 residues. CDR3 residues: CASSPVPEGLESYGYTF. The CDR3 nucleotides are TGTGCCAGCAGCCCCGTACCAGAAGGACTAGAGAGCTATGGCTACACCTTC.

This clonotype was seen at least ten times. This beta chain lies outside the target of a library built for alpha chains; its clone size means little. The chain carries TRBV7-2 and TRBJ2-7; 7 nucleotides align to TRBD1. The germline V gene encodes CDR1 SGHTA and CDR2 FQGNSA. V shed 4 bases, J shed 1 base, and the junction held 10 bases outside the gene matches. The CDR3 has 16 residues. This CDR3 is CASSSWTGPASYEQYF. The DNA for the CDR3 is TGTGCCAGCAGCTCGTGGACAGGACCCGCATCCTACGAGCAGTACTTC. The entire variable domain, with the rest obtained from reference TRBV7-2 and TRBJ2-7, is as follows: GAGVSQSPSNKVTEKGKDVELRCDPISGHTALYWYRQSLGQGLEFLIYFQGNSAPDKSGLPSDRFSAERTGGSVSTLTIQRTQQEDSAVYLCASSSWTGPASYEQYFGPGTRLTVT.

This clonotype is large (0.1 to 1%) by share. Because this beta chain is a stray read in a library intended to capture alpha chains, its abundance should not be given much weight. V is TRBV5-4 and J is TRBJ2-2, with 10 bases fitting TRBD1. The CDR3 runs 17 residues. The germline V gene has CDR1 SGHNT and CDR2 YYREEE (reference sequence). J lost 1 base, V lost 4 bases, and 7 bases had no gene match. The CDR3 nucleotides are TGTGCCAGCAGCAGGCTGGGACAGGGGATGAACACCGGGGAGCTGTTTTTT. It translates to CASSRLGQGMNTGELFF.

This clonotype was seen many times. This beta chain is an off-target read within a library intended for alpha chains, so its frequency means little. This chain uses TRBV27 with TRBJ1-2; no reliable D call. V was clipped by 3 bases and J by 8 bases, with 16 bases between them. This CDR3 spans 14 amino acids. Per the germline V gene, CDR1 is MNHEY and CDR2 is SMNVEV (reference sequence). CDR3 nucleotide sequence: TGTGCCAGCAGTTTTAGATTGGGCGGAGACGGCTACACCTTC. Protein: CASSFRLGGDGYTF.

This clonotype is labeled medium-sized. This beta chain is off target for a library built for alpha chains, so its abundance means little. This sequence joins TRBV5-4 and TRBJ1-2, with D tentatively TRBD1 (5 bases). Trimming pared 4 bases from V and 8 bases from J, leaving 21 bases between. The CDR3 totals 15 residues. Germline V gene data show CDR1 as SGHNT and CDR2 as YYREEE (reference sequence). CDR3 nucleotide sequence: TGTGCCAGCAGCACGGGGGGTCTAAAGTGGAACGGCTACACCTTC. It translates to CASSTGGLKWNGYTF.

This clonotype is medium-sized within its sample. This beta chain is a stray read from a library made for alpha chains; its abundance is not meaningful. The rearrangement joins TRBV5-1 to TRBJ2-6; possible D gene TRBD1, 6 bases. Germline CDR1 SGHRS, CDR2 YFSETQ. The CDR3 covers 15 residues. Trimming cost V 2 bases and J 2 bases, with 8 bases left between them. The CDR3 region is CASSLQGTGANVLTF. The CDR3 DNA sequence: TGCGCCAGCAGCTTACAGGGTACTGGGGCCAACGTCCTGACTTTC.

This clonotype has only a few counts. This beta chain is a stray sequence in a library constructed for alpha chains; its clone size is not meaningful. This chain connects TRBV7-2 to TRBJ1-1; 11 positions agree with TRBD1. This CDR3 has 15 amino acids. V lost 5 bases and J lost 2; bases outside the gene matches: 4. Germline loops: CDR1 SGHTA, CDR2 FQGNSA. The CDR3 bases are TGTGCCAGCAGCCCTCGGACAGGGGGCAACACTGAAGCTTTCTTT. Protein product: CASSPRTGGNTEAFF. Full variable domain (rest looked up from reference TRBV7-2 and TRBJ1-1): GAGVSQSPSNKVTEKGKDVELRCDPISGHTALYWYRQSLGQGLEFLIYFQGNSAPDKSGLPSDRFSAERTGGSVSTLTIQRTQQEDSAVYLCASSPRTGGNTEAFFGQGTRLTVV.

This clonotype was observed at least ten times. This beta chain represents an off-target read in a library built for alpha chains; its size is of limited meaning. The V gene is TRBV20-1, the J gene TRBJ1-4; D possibly corresponds to TRBD1 (5 bases). This CDR3 comprises 15 residues. The germline V and J ends were trimmed by 5 bases and 0 bases, with 13 bases remaining between them. In germline, CDR1 is DFQATT, CDR2 SNEGSKA (reference sequence). The CDR3 nucleotides read TGCAGTGCTCTAGACAGTTCCACAACTAATGAAAAACTGTTTTTT. It codes for CSALDSSTTNEKLFF.

This clonotype ranks as medium-sized. Found in a library prepared for alpha chains, this beta chain is an off-target read, and its abundance has little meaning. The chain joins TRBV12-3 or TRBV12-4 to TRBJ1-1, with 7 bases matching TRBD1. The CDR3 loop spans 14 amino acids. Unmatched junction bases numbered 8, after V lost 4 bases and J lost 6 bases. The CDR3 DNA reads TGTGCCAGCAGTTCCTCGGGCAGGGGGTCTGAAGCTTTCTTT. The encoded protein is CASSSSGRGSEAFF.

Judged by abundance, this clonotype is medium-sized. This beta chain appears as a stray read in a library generated for alpha chains; its size is not informative. The gene calls are TRBV19 and TRBJ1-5; D ambiguous. Germline CDR1 and CDR2: LNHDA and SQIVND (reference sequence). V gave up 5 bases and J gave up 5 bases, with 10 bases separating them. The CDR3 spans 13 residues. As DNA, the CDR3 is TGTGCCAGTAGTTGGCAGAGCTATCAGCCCCAGCATTTT. Translated: CASSWQSYQPQHF.

In regard to this clonotype: This beta chain appears as a stray read in a library generated for alpha chains; its size is not informative. The chain joins TRBV6-2 or TRBV6-3 to TRBJ1-2; TRBD1 might be the D (6 bases). Deletions cut 0 bases from V and 5 bases from J, with 19 bases between. Germline lookup yields CDR1 MNHEY and CDR2 SVGEGT. This CDR3 is 17 amino acids long. CDR3 sequence: CASSYSKAGERFYGYTF. The CDR3 nucleotides are TGTGCCAGCAGTTACTCGAAGGCAGGGGAGAGATTTTATGGCTACACCTTC.

As concerns this clonotype: Because this beta chain is a stray read in a library intended to capture alpha chains, its abundance should not be given much weight. The J gene is TRBJ1-2, the V gene TRBV7-2, with unresolved D. Germline V gene data show CDR1 as SGHTA and CDR2 as FQGNSA. The CDR3 consists of 14 residues. Trimming took 0 bases from V and 4 from J, leaving 9 bases between them. CDR3 bases: TGTGCCAGCAGCTTAGCCAACGGAATCTATGGCTACACCTTC. The encoded protein is CASSLANGIYGYTF.

This clonotype is medium-sized within its sample. Since it is a stray read in a library aimed at alpha chains, this beta chain has a size that is not meaningful. The CDR3 coding sequence is TGTGCCACCAAGAGAGCGGAAAACGGGGTCCAAGAGACCCAGTACTTC. Translating gives CATKRAENGVQETQYF. The chain employs TRBV15 and TRBJ2-5; a possible D gene is TRBD2 (5 bases). V was cut by 7 bases and J by 1 base, with 19 bases left in between. Germline lookup yields CDR1 LNHNV and CDR2 YYDKDF (reference sequence). CDR3 length: 16 residues.

This clonotype has at least ten counts. For a library built for alpha chains, this beta chain is a stray read; little rests on its size. This chain connects TRBV18 to TRBJ1-3; a possible D gene is TRBD1 (6 bases). Germline assignment: CDR1 KGHSH and CDR2 LQKENI. This CDR3 is 16 amino acids long. V gave up 2 bases and J gave up 2 bases, with 13 bases separating them. CDR3 amino acids: CASSPVRTVTGNTIYF. The CDR3 DNA reads TGTGCCAGCTCACCAGTCCGGACAGTGACTGGAAACACCATATATTTT. Looking up the rest from reference TRBV18 and TRBJ1-3 gives the full variable domain: NAGVMQNPRHLVRRRGQEARLRCSPMKGHSHVYWYRQLPEEGLKFMVYLQKENIIDESGMPKERFSAEFPKEGPSILRIQQVVRGDSAAYFCASSPVRTVTGNTIYFGEGSWLTVV.

Of note for this clonotype: The library was built for alpha chains, so this beta chain is an off-target read and its size means little. The chain links TRBV3-1 to TRBJ1-4; 8 nucleotides match TRBD1. CDR3 length: 16 amino acids. Trimming took 3 bases from V and 6 from J; bases not matched to a gene: 9. Germline assignment: CDR1 LGHDT and CDR2 YNNKEL (reference sequence). The CDR3 loop reads CASSHFSTGVDEKLFF. The CDR3 region has the DNA TGTGCCAGCAGCCATTTCTCGACAGGGGTGGATGAAAAACTGTTTTTT.

Within the sample, this clonotype is medium-sized. This beta chain is a stray sequence in a library constructed for alpha chains; its clone size is not meaningful. This sequence joins TRBV11-3 and TRBJ1-1; D unresolved. With 2 bases removed from V and 1 base from J, the gap between germline ends came to 5 bases. This CDR3 has 13 amino acids. CDR1 SGHNT and CDR2 YENEEA come from the germline V gene. CDR3 sequence reads: CASSLHPNTEAFF. The CDR3, as DNA: TGTGCCAGCAGCTTACATCCGAACACTGAAGCTTTCTTT.

Within the sample, this clonotype is medium-sized. Since it is a stray read in a library aimed at alpha chains, this beta chain has a size that is not meaningful. This chain links TRBV25-1 with TRBJ1-2; D is ambiguous. CDR1 and CDR2 from the germline V gene are MGHDK and SYGVNS. V dropped 3 bases and J dropped 2 bases, with 10 bases sitting between them. The CDR3 is made up of 14 amino acids. The CDR3 sequence is CASSDAGVNYGYTF. Written as DNA, the CDR3 is TGTGCCAGCAGTGATGCAGGCGTCAACTATGGCTACACCTTC.

The sample holds many counts of this clonotype. As an off-target read in a library built for alpha chains, this beta chain has a frequency of little significance. The rearrangement links TRBV20-1 to TRBJ1-5; D perhaps matches TRBD1 (5 bases). The CDR3 is 17 amino acids. Per germline, CDR1 DFQATT and CDR2 SNEGSKA (reference sequence). V dropped 0 bases and J dropped 0 bases, with 15 bases sitting between them. CDR3 nucleotide sequence: TGCAGTGCTAGAGATACGGGGGGGACCTATAGCAATCAGCCCCAGCATTTT. Amino acid sequence: CSARDTGGTYSNQPQHF.

This clonotype is categorized as medium-sized. This beta chain is a stray sequence in a library constructed for alpha chains; its clone size is not meaningful. The chain's CDR3 is CATPMGQETQYF. CDR3 coding DNA: TGCGCCACCCCGATGGGCCAAGAGACCCAGTACTTC. This chain connects TRBV10-1 to TRBJ2-5; no clear D. The CDR3 is made up of 12 amino acids. Germline V lookup: CDR1 WNHNN, CDR2 SYGVQD (reference sequence). V was pared by 10 bases and J by 1 base, with 10 bases between.

This clonotype is medium-sized within its sample. This beta chain represents an off-target read in a library built for alpha chains; its size is of limited meaning. The chain recombines TRBV5-4 with TRBJ1-2, with unresolved D. The germline V gene encodes CDR1 SGHNT and CDR2 YYREEE (reference sequence). V dropped 2 bases and J dropped 6 bases, with 17 bases sitting between them. The CDR3 has 15 amino acids. As DNA, the CDR3 is TGTGCCAGCAGCTTTTATAATCCAGGCTTCAATGGCTACACCTTC. This sequence encodes CASSFYNPGFNGYTF.

This clonotype was counted a few times. This beta chain represents an off-target read in a library built for alpha chains; its size is of limited meaning. V is TRBV3-1 and J is TRBJ1-4; no reliable D call. Trimming removed 4 bases at V and 5 bases at J, with 14 bases between. The CDR3 contains 15 residues. In germline, CDR1 is LGHDT, CDR2 YNNKEL (reference sequence). This chain's CDR3 is CASSPKRGQNEKLFF. The DNA of the CDR3 is TGTGCCAGCAGCCCAAAGAGAGGGCAGAATGAAAAACTGTTTTTT.

By sample fraction, this clonotype is medium-sized. This beta chain represents an off-target read in a library built for alpha chains; its size is of limited meaning. The chain has TRBV6-5 and TRBJ2-6; D is undetermined. The germline V gene has CDR1 MNHEY and CDR2 SVGAGI. There are 19 residues in the CDR3. The V end lost 2 bases, the J end lost 0 bases, and 17 bases lay between the germline ends. CDR3 amino acids: CASSYGSPLQPSGANVLTF. The CDR3 region has the DNA TGTGCCAGCAGTTACGGATCTCCGCTTCAACCCTCTGGGGCCAACGTCCTGACTTTC.

This clonotype is categorized as medium-sized. This beta chain lies outside the target of a library built for alpha chains; its clone size means little. The V call is TRBV13, the J call TRBJ1-6; 10 nucleotides match TRBD1. The CDR3 has 16 residues. V lost 4 bases and J lost 8; bases outside the gene matches: 8. Per germline, CDR1 PRHDT and CDR2 FYEKMQ (reference sequence). The CDR3 sequence: CASSSPTGTGDSPLHF. CDR3 in DNA: TGTGCCAGCAGCTCTCCTACGGGGACAGGGGATTCACCCCTCCACTTT.

This clonotype is labeled as medium-sized. The DNA is omitted, as the CDR3 cannot be located on it reliably, and the CDR3 follows TCRdb's listing. In a library made to pick up alpha chains, this beta chain is a stray read with a size that means little. The V call is TRBV12-5, the J call TRBJ2-2. The CDR3 comprises 14 residues, both ends counted. Looked up from germline, CDR1 is LGHNT and CDR2 is FRNRAP. CDR3 protein: CASGLGTGTGELFF.